This TCR beta chain originates from a study of blood T cell repertoires in COVID-19. About the study: The origin of the acute and convalescent COVID-19 samples was the United States, Italy and Spain. T cells, B-cell-depleted T cells, or PBMCs supplied cDNA or gDNA.

Seattle enrolled patients during active infection and tracked them longitudinally. As handled by the study authors: How many nucleated cells were present was estimated from reference gene primer amplification. Generated by immunoSEQ multiplex PCR, the TCRdb table keeps only in-frame clones and is missing some. The D gene and trimming were derived from the DNA, and the V and J assignments and clone size from that table. Of approximately 150,000 clones listed, approximately 86% are singletons. The CDR3 has 15 residues. Looked up from germline, CDR1 is MNHEY and CDR2 is SMNVEV (reference sequence). V lost 5 bases and J lost 3; bases outside the gene matches: 7.

Sequenced input: peripheral blood. This sequence originates from an elderly woman with COVID-19, enrolled during active disease. J is TRBJ1-1 and V is TRBV27, with 9 bases identical to TRBD1. CDR3 protein: CASSHPGTGHTEAFF. In DNA form, the CDR3 reads TGTGCCAGCAGTCACCCCGGGACAGGGCACACTGAAGCTTTCTTT.